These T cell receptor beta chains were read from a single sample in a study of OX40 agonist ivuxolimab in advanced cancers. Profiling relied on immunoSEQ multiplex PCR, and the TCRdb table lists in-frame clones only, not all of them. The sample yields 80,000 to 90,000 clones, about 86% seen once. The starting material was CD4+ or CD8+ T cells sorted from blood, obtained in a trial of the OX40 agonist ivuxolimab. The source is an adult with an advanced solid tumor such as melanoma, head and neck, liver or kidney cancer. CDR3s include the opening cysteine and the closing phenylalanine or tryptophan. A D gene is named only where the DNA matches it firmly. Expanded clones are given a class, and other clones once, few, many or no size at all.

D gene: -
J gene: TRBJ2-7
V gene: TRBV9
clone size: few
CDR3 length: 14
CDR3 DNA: TGTGCCAGCAGCGTAGACGCGGGGTCCCACGAGCAGTACTTC
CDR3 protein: CASSVDAGSHEQYF

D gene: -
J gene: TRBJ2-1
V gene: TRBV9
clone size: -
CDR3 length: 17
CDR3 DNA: TGTGCCAGCAGCGGGTTCATCGAGGGGGGACACTACAATGAGCAGTTCTTC
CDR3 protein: CASSGFIEGGHYNEQFF

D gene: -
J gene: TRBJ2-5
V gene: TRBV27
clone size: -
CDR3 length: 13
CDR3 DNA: TGTGCCAGCAGTTTTGGACACCGGTGGGCCCAGTACTTC
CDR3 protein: CASSFGHRWAQYF

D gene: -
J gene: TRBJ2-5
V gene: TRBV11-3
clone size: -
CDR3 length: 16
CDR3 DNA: TGTGCCAGCACTCCGGGGCCCCCCGTACCCCGTGCGACCCAGTACTTC
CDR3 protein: CASTPGPPVPRATQYF

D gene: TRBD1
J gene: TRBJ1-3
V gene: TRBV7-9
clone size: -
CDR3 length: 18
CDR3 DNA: TGTGCCAGCAGCTTAAAGGTGGGACAGAGAAACTCTGGAAACACCATATATTTT
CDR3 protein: CASSLKVGQRNSGNTIYF

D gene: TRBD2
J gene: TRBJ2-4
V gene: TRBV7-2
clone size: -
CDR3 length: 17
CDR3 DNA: TGTGCCAGCAGTCCTCCGGAGTATGGGACTAGTGAAAACATTCAGTACTTC
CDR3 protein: CASSPPEYGTSENIQYF

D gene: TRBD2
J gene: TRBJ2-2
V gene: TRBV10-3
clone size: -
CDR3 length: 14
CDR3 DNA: TGTGCCATCAGCGGCGGGGGGGCGTCAGGGGAGCTGTTTTTT
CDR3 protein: CAISGGGASGELFF

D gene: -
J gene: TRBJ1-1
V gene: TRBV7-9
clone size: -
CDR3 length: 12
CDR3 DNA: TGTGCCAGCAGCTTCGGTGAGACTGAAGCTTTCTTT
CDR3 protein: CASSFGETEAFF

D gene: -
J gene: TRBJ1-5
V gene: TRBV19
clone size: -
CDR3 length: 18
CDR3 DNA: TGTGCCAGTACGCGGAGTTTACGGGTTCTCTATAGCAATCAGCCCCAGCATTTT
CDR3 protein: CASTRSLRVLYSNQPQHF

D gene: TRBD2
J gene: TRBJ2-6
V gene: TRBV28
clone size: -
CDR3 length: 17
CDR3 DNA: TGTGCCAGCACCAGAGCGGGGGGCGTATCTGGGGCCAACGTCCTGACTTTC
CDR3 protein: CASTRAGGVSGANVLTF

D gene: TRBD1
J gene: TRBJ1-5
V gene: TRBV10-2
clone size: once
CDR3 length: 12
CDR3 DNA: TGCGCCAGCAGGAACAGGGGTCAGCCCCAGCATTTT
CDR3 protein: CASRNRGQPQHF

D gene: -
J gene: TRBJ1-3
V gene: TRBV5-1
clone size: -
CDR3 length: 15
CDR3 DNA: TGCGCCAGCAGCCCAAGGTCCCTCTCTGGAAACACCATATATTTT
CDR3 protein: CASSPRSLSGNTIYF

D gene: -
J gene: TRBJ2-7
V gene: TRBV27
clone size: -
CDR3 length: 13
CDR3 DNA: TGTGCCAGCAGTCTCCTTAGAACCTACGAGCAGTACTTC
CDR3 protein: CASSLLRTYEQYF

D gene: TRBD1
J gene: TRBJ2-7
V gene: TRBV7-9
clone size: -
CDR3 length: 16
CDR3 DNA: TGTGCCAGCAGTCCGGGACAGGGGGCAAAGTTCTACGAGCAGTACTTC
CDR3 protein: CASSPGQGAKFYEQYF

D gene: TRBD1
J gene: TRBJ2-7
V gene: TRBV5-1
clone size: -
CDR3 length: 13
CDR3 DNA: TGCGCCAGCGCCCAGACAGGGGGATACGAGCAGTACTTC
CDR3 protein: CASAQTGGYEQYF

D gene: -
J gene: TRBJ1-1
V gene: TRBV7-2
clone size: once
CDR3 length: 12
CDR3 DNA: TGTGCCAGCAGCCTGGGTCGGGAGAGAGCTTTCTTT
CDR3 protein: CASSLGRERAFF

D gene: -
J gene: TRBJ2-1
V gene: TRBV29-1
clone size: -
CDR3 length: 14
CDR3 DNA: TGCAGCGTTGAAGGGAGCCGGGGTACCAATGAGCAGTTCTTC
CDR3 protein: CSVEGSRGTNEQFF

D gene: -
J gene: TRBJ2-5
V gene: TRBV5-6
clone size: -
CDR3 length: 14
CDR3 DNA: TGTGCCAGCAGTCTCGACACACCTGGGGAGACCCAGTACTTC
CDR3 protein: CASSLDTPGETQYF

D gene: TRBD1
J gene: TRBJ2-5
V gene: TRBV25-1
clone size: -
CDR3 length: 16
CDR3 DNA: TGTGCCAGCAGTGAATTAAGGACAGGGGGAAGCGAGACCCAGTACTTC
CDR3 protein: CASSELRTGGSETQYF

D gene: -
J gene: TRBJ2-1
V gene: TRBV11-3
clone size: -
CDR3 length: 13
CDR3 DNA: TGTGCCAGCAGCTTAGGTGACAGTTTTGTGCAGTTCTTC
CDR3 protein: CASSLGDSFVQFF

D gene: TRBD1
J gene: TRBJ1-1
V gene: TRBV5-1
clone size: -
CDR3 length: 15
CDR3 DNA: TGCGCCAGCAGCCTGACAGGGGAAGCTGTGACTGAAGCTTTCTTT
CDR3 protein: CASSLTGEAVTEAFF

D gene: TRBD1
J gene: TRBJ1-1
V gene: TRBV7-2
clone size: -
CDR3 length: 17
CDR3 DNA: TGTGCCAGCAGCTACTCGACAGGGGGGGCAATGAACACTGAAGCTTTCTTT
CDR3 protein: CASSYSTGGAMNTEAFF

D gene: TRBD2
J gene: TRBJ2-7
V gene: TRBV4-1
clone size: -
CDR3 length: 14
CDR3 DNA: TGCGCCAGCAGCCACCCACTAGCGGGGGGGGAGCAGTACTTC
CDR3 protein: CASSHPLAGGEQYF

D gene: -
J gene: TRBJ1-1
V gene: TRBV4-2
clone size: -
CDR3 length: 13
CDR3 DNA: TGTGCCAGCAGCCAAGCTAGGTACGCTGAAGCTTTCTTT
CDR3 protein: CASSQARYAEAFF

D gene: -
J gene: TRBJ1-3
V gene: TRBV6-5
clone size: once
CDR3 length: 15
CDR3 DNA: TGTGCCAGCAGTTACAGGGACAACTCTGGAAACACCATATATTTT
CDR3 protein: CASSYRDNSGNTIYF

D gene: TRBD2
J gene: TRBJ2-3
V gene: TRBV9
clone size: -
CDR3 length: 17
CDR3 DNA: TGTGCCAGCAGCGCCGCCATAGCGGGGACTAGCACAGATACGCAGTATTTT
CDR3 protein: CASSAAIAGTSTDTQYF

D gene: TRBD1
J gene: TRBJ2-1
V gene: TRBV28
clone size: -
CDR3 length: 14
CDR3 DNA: TGTGCCAGCGGCCGGGACAGGGTTTACAATGAGCAGTTCTTC
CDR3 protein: CASGRDRVYNEQFF

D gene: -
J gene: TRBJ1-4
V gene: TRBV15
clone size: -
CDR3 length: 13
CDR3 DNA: TGTGCCACCAGCAGGGGGCTGGATGAAAAACTGTTTTTT
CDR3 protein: CATSRGLDEKLFF

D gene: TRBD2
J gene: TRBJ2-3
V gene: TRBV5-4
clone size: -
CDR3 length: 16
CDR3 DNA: TGTGCCAGCAGCTCAGCCGGGGGGGCTAGCACAGATACGCAGTATTTT
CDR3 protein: CASSSAGGASTDTQYF

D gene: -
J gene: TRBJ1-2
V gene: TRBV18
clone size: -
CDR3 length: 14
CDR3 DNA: TGTGCCAGCTCGCCCGGGAGGGGCAACTATGGCTACACCTTC
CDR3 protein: CASSPGRGNYGYTF

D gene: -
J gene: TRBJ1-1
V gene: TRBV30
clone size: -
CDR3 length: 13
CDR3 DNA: TGTGCCTGGAGGGTGACCGGTGGGGCGGGAGCTTTCTTT
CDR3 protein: CAWRVTGGAGAFF

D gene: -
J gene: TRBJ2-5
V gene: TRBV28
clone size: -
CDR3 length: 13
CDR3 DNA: TGTGCCAGCAGTTTGCCAGGGGGGGAGACCCAGTACTTC
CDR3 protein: CASSLPGGETQYF

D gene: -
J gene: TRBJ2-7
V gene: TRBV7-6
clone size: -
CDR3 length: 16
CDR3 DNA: TGTGCCAGCAGCAGAGGGGGTGGGCAGGGTGTCCACGAGCAGTACTTC
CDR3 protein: CASSRGGGQGVHEQYF

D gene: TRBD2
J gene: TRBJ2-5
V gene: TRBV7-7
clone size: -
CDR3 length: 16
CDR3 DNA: TGTGCCAGCAGCTTAGGTAGCGGGGGGCCCCAAGAGACCCAGTACTTC
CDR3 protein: CASSLGSGGPQETQYF

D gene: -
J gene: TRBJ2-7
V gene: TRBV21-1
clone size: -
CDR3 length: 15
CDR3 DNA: TGTGCCAGCACCTCCGGCCCCCGGGTTTCCTACGAGCAGTACTTC
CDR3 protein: CASTSGPRVSYEQYF

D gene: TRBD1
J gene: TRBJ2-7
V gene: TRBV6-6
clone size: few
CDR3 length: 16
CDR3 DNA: TGTGCCAGCAGGACCAAAGGGACAGGGGCCTCCTACGAGCAGTACTTC
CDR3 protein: CASRTKGTGASYEQYF

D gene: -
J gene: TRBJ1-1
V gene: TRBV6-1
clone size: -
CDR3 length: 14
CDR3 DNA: TGTGCCAGCAGACTGACCAGGGTGAACACTGAAGCTTTCTTT
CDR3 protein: CASRLTRVNTEAFF

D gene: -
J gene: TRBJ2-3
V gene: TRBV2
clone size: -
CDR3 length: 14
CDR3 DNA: TGTGCCAGTATTTGGCGGTCTAGCACAGATACGCAGTATTTT
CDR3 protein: CASIWRSSTDTQYF

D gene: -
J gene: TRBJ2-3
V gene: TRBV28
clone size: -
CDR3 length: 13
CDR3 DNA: TGTGCCAGCAGTTTGCCTCAGGGTTTTACGCAGTATTTT
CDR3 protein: CASSLPQGFTQYF

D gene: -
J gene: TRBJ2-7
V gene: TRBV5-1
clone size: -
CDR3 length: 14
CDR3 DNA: TGCGCCAGCAGCCGGACCGGGACCCCCTCTGAGCAGTACTTC
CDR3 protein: CASSRTGTPSEQYF

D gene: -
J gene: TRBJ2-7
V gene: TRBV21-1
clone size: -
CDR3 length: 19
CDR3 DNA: TGTGCCAGCAGCAAATGGGGATCAAAAATGACAGAATACGCCTACGAGCAGTACTTC
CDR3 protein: CASSKWGSKMTEYAYEQYF

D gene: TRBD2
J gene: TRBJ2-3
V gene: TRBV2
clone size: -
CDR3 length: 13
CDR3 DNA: TGTGCCAGCAAGAGCGGGGGGGCAGATACGCAGTATTTT
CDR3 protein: CASKSGGADTQYF

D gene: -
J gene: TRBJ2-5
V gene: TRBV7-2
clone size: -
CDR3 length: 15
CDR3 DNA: TGTGCCAGCACCCCAGCCGGGGCCTACCAAGAGACCCAGTACTTC
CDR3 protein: CASTPAGAYQETQYF

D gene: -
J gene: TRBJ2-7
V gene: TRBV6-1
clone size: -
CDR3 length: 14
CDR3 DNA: TGTGCCAGCAGTGAACATTTGGGACTGAACGAGCAGTACTTC
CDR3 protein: CASSEHLGLNEQYF

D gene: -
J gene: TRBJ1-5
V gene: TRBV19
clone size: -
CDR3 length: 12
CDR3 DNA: TGTGCCAGTAGTATTTTGGATCAGCCCCAGCATTTT
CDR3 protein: CASSILDQPQHF

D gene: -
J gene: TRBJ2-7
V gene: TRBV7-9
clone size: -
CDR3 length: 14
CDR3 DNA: TGTGCCAGCAGCCGGACAACCGACTCCTACGAGCAGTACTTC
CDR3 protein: CASSRTTDSYEQYF

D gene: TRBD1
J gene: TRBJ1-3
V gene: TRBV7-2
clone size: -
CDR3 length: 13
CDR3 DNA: TGTGCCAGCAGCTACGGACAGGCAAACACCATATATTTT
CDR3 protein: CASSYGQANTIYF

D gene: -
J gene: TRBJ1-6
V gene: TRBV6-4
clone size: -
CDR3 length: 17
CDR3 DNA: TGTGCCAGCAGTGACACGAACGAAAGCTCCTATAATTCACCCCTCCACTTT
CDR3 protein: CASSDTNESSYNSPLHF

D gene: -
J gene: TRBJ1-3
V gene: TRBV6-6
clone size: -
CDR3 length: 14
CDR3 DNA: TGTGCCAGCAAATCCTCCGGAGGAGGAAACACCATATATTTT
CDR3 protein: CASKSSGGGNTIYF

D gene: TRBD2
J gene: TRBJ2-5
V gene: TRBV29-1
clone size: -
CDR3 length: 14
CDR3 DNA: TGCAGCGTTGAAAGGGCGGGGGGCCGGGAGACCCAGTACTTC
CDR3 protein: CSVERAGGRETQYF

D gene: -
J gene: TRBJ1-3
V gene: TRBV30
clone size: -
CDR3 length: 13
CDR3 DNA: TGTGCCTGGAGGCCTCCCTCTGGAAACACCATATATTTT
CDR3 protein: CAWRPPSGNTIYF

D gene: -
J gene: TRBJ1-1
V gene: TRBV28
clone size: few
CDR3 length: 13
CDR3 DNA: TGTGCCAGCAGTTTAGAGGGGGAGGATGAAGCTTTCTTT
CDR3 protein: CASSLEGEDEAFF

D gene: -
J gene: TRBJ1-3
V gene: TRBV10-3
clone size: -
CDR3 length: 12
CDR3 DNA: TGTGCCATCAGCGGGACTGGAAACACCATATATTTT
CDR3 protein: CAISGTGNTIYF

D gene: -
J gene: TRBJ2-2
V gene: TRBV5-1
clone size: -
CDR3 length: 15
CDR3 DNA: TGCGCCAGCACCCGACTAGAGACAAACACCGGGGAGCTGTTTTTT
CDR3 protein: CASTRLETNTGELFF